This T cell receptor (beta chain) was recorded in a study of T cells in Graves' hyperthyroidism and ophthalmopathy. Each patient was aged 18 to 65 and had newly diagnosed hyperthyroidism of under 2 months' duration. Not enrolled were patients with uncontrolled infection, other autoimmune disease, pregnancy or lactation. Based on clinical symptoms, serum thyroxine and TRAb, thyroid ultrasound and orbital computed tomography, diagnoses were reached. It was RNA transcripts that yielded the amplified TCR beta CDR3 regions. When the TCR CDR3 underwent first-round RT-PCR, the HTBI primer set was used. MiXCR, applied by TCRdb to the multiplex PCR reads, yields one record per CDR3 protein. The sample includes hundreds of thousands of distinct CDR3 sequences, 15% to 18% of them seen just once. This receptor was identified in a woman between 18 and 29 years old with Graves' hyperthyroidism. The sample comprised blood.

CDR3 nucleotides: TGTGCCAGCAGCCCGGACAGAATACTAGCCAAAAACATTCAGTACTTC. Its translation is CASSPDRILAKNIQYF. The gene calls are TRBV3-1 and TRBJ2-4, with a weak D call TRBD1 (6 bases). CDR3 length equals 16 residues. Germline lookup yields CDR1 LGHDT and CDR2 YNNKEL (reference sequence). V lost 4 bases to trimming and J lost 0 bases, with 13 bases between them. Together with reference TRBV3-1 and TRBJ2-4, the CDR3 gives the full variable domain: DTAVSQTPKYLVTQMGNDKSIKCEQNLGHDTMYWYKQDSKKFLKIMFSYNNKELIINETVPNRFSPKSPDKAHLNLHINSLELGDSAVYFCASSPDRILAKNIQYFGAGTRLSVL.